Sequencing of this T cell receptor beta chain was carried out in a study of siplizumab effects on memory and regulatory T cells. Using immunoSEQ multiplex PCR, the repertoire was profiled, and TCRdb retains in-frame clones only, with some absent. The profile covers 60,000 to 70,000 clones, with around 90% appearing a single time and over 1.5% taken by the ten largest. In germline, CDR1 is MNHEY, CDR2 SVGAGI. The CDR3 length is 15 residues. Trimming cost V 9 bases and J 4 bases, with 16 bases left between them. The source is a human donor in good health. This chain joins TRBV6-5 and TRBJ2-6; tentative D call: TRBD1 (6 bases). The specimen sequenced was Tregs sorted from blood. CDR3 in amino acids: CASRYGTTGANVLTF. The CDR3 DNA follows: TGTGCCAGTCGGTATGGGACAACCGGGGCCAACGTCCTGACTTTC.